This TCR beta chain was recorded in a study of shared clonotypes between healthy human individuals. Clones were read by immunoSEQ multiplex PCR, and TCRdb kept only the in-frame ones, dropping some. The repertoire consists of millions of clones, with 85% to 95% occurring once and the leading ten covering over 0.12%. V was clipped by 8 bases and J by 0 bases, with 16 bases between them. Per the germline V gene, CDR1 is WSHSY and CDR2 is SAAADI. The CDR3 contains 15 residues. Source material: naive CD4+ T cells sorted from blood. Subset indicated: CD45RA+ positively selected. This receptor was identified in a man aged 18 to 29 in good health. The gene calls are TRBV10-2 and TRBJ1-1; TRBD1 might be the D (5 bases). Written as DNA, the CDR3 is TGCGCCAGCGGCCGAGGGGCAGGAGTGAACACTGAAGCTTTCTTT. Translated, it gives CASGRGAGVNTEAFF.